Below are 9 T cell receptor beta chains sequenced from a single sample in a study of control samples from healthy donors and cancer patients. Assay used: immunoSEQ multiplex PCR; TCRdb lists only in-frame clones, some missing. The table has around 130,000 clones, 70% to 90% seen once. Sequencing was carried out using blood. These receptors all stem from a man between 45 and 60 years old in good health.

The chain employs TRBV28 and TRBJ2-6; 8 bases map to TRBD1. Trimming took 7 bases from V and 4 from J; bases not matched to a gene: 6. The CDR3 has 15 amino acids. Looked up from germline, CDR1 is MDHEN and CDR2 is SYDVKM. The CDR3 spells CASTIQGAGANVLTF. CDR3 bases: TGTGCCAGCACCATCCAGGGGGCCGGGGCCAACGTCCTGACTTTC. Drawing the rest from reference TRBV28 and TRBJ2-6, the complete variable domain is DVKVTQSSRYLVKRTGEKVFLECVQDMDHENMFWYRQDPGLGLRLIYFSYDVKMKEKGDIPEGYSVSREKKERFSLILESASTNQTSMYLCASTIQGAGANVLTFGAGSRLTVL.

The chain links TRBV7-3 to TRBJ2-1; 7 bases agree with TRBD2. Per the germline V gene, CDR1 is SGHTA and CDR2 is FQGTGA. The trim removed 0 bases at V and 0 bases at J, leaving 5 bases unmatched. The CDR3 is 17 amino acids. This CDR3 reads CASSLTGGASSYNEQFF. The DNA for the CDR3 is TGTGCCAGCAGCTTAACGGGAGGGGCCAGCTCCTACAATGAGCAGTTCTTC.

The chain employs TRBV5-6 and TRBJ1-6; a possible D gene is TRBD1 (6 bases). There are 16 residues in the CDR3. The germline CDR1 and CDR2 sequences are SGHDT and YYEEEE. V was pared by 4 bases and J by 0 bases, with 11 bases between. As DNA, the CDR3 is TGTGCCAGCAGCCTCACAGGGAGCTCCTATAATTCACCCCTCCACTTT. Protein product: CASSLTGSSYNSPLHF.

V and J are TRBV14 and TRBJ1-4, with a tentative D call TRBD1 (5 bases). Trimming took 1 base from V and 7 from J, leaving 16 bases between them. This CDR3 has 16 amino acids. Germline V gives CDR1 SGHDN, CDR2 FVKESK. For the CDR3, the DNA is TGTGCCAGCAGCCAAGTCGTCGGGGGTGCGGTTGAAAAACTGTTTTTT. Protein product: CASSQVVGGAVEKLFF.

In its sample, this clone was seen once. The rearrangement uses TRBV4-1 and TRBJ2-3; a possible D gene is TRBD1 (6 bases). Germline values: CDR1 MGHRA, CDR2 YSYEKL. This CDR3 is built from 17 residues. Trimming left V 1 base short and J 3 bases short, with 17 bases between. For the CDR3, the DNA is TGCGCCAGCAGCCAAGTTTTTGGGGGCCGACGGACAGATACGCAGTATTTT. This sequence encodes CASSQVFGGRRTDTQYF.

This rearrangement joins TRBV18 to TRBJ1-2; no reliable D call. Germline lookup yields CDR1 KGHSH and CDR2 LQKENI. V was shortened by 0 bases and J by 7 bases, with 21 bases between the two germline ends. The CDR3 extends over 17 amino acids. The CDR3 DNA reads as TGTGCCAGCTCACCACCATCGGTAGCCAGGAGCATCGGTGGCTACACCTTC. It codes for CASSPPSVARSIGGYTF. The complete variable domain, with remaining parts taken from reference TRBV18 and TRBJ1-2, reads NAGVMQNPRHLVRRRGQEARLRCSPMKGHSHVYWYRQLPEEGLKFMVYLQKENIIDESGMPKERFSAEFPKEGPSILRIQQVVRGDSAAYFCASSPPSVARSIGGYTFGSGTRLTVV.

The chain couples TRBV30 to TRBJ2-6; 7 nucleotides agree with TRBD1. Trimming cost V 7 bases and J 0 bases; bases outside gene matches: 9. The CDR3 runs to 16 residues. Germline V gene lookup returns CDR1 GTSNPN and CDR2 SVGIG (reference sequence). The DNA for the CDR3 is TGTGCCTCCCCCGGACAGGCCAGCTCTGGGGCCAACGTCCTGACTTTC. Translating it yields CASPGQASSGANVLTF.

The chain is built from TRBV9 and TRBJ2-1, with 9 bases fitting TRBD2. Germline V lookup: CDR1 SGDLS, CDR2 YYNGEE. After removal of 0 bases from V and 5 bases from J, the junction contained 12 bases not matched to a gene. The CDR3 has 18 residues. The CDR3 DNA follows: TGTGCCAGCAGCGTAGCCCCTTTCTTTAGCGGGGGAGACAATGAGCAGTTCTTC. Translated, it gives CASSVAPFFSGGDNEQFF.

This chain links TRBV30 with TRBJ2-7; D perhaps matches TRBD1 (5 bases). The CDR3 spans 13 residues. CDR1 is GTSNPN and CDR2 is SVGIG in the germline V gene (reference sequence). Trimming left V 6 bases short and J 3 bases short, with 15 bases between. CDR3 sequence reads: CACYTAGHYEQYF. The CDR3 nucleotides are TGTGCCTGTTACACCGCAGGGCACTACGAGCAGTACTTC.